This TCR beta chain was sequenced during a study of blood T cell repertoires in COVID-19. Repertoires were generated with immunoSEQ multiplex PCR, while TCRdb's copy carries only in-frame clones and drops some. The sample has fewer than 450,000 clones; 88% are singletons. Cohorts were based on clinical histories the participants reported. This sequence was found in a woman aged 40 to 50 with acute COVID-19. The sample comprised PBMCs or T cells enriched from blood (not recorded which).

CDR3 DNA sequence: TGTGCCAGCAGCCCAACGGGGACAGGTCACGAGCAGTACTTC. This translates into CASSPTGTGHEQYF. The rearrangement joins TRBV9 to TRBJ2-7, with TRBD1 matching over 8 bases. The junction had 8 bases not matched to a gene; V was cut back by 4 bases and J by 5 bases. Germline V gene sequence: CDR1 SGDLS, CDR2 YYNGEE. CDR3 size: 14 residues.